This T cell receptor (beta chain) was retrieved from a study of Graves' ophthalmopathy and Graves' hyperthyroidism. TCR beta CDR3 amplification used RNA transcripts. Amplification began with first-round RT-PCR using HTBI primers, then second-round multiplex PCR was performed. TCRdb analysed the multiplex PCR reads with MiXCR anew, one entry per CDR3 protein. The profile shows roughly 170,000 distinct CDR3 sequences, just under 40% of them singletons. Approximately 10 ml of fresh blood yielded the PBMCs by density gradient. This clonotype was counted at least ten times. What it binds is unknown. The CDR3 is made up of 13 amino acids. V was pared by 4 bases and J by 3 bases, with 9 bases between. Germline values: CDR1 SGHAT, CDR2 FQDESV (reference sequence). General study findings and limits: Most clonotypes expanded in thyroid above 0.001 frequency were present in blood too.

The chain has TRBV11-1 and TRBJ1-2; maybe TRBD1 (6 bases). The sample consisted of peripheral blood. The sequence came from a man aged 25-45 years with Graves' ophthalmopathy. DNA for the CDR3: TGTGCCAGCAGCTATGGGGGCTACTATGGCTACACCTTC. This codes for CASSYGGYYGYTF.